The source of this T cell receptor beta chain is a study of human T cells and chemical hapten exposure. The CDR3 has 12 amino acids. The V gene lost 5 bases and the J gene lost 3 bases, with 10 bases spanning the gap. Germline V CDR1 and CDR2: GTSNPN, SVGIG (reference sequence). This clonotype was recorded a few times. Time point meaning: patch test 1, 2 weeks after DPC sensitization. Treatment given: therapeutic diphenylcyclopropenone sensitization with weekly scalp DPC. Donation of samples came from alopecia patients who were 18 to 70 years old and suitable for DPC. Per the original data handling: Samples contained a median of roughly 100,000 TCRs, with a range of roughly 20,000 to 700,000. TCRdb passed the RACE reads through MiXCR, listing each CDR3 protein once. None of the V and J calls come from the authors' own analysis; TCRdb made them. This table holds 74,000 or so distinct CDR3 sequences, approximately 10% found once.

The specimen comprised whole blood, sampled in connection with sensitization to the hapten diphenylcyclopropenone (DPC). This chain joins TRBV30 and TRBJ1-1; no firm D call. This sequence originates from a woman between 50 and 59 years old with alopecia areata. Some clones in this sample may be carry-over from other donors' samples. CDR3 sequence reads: CAWAIWDTEAFF. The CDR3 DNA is TGTGCCTGGGCAATTTGGGACACTGAAGCTTTCTTT.